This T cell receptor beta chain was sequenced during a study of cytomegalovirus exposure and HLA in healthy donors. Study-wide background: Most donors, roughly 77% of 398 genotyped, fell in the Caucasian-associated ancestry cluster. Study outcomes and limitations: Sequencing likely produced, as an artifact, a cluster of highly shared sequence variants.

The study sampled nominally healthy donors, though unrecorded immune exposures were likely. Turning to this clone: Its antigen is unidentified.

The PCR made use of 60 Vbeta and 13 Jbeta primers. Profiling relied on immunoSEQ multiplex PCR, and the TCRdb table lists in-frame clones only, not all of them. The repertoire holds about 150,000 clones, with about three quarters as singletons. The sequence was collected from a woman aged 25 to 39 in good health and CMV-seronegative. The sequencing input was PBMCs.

The CDR3 bases are TGTGCCAGCAGCTTCGTCCGGGTTTCGAACACCGGGGAGCTGTTTTTT. Amino acid sequence: CASSFVRVSNTGELFF. V and J are TRBV11-3 and TRBJ2-2, with unresolved D. This CDR3 contains 16 residues. Germline V CDR1 and CDR2: SGHNT, YENEEA. The V gene lost 3 bases and the J gene lost 0 bases, with 11 bases spanning the gap.